The entry that follows covers one TCR beta chain sequence. Its antigen is unidentified. One entry per CDR3 protein, called by TCRdb with MiXCR from the 5' RACE reads. This table has roughly 570,000 distinct CDR3 sequences, 7.5% to 10% appearing once. V lost 5 bases, J lost 1 base, and 21 bases lay in between. The CDR3 length is 17 residues. These data are taken from a study of identical twins. Whole-study results and caveats: Carriage of fewer insertions was seen in abundant cord blood beta clonotypes, whereas memory repertoires showed none.

This sample also belongs to another study, concerning yellow fever vaccine responses in identical twins.

The source of this sequence is a woman under 30 in good health. The sample taken for sequencing was PBMCs. The rearrangement links TRBV12-3 or TRBV12-4 to TRBJ2-7, with D tentatively TRBD2 (6 bases). The CDR3 loop is CASSAISGTLDSYEQYF. CDR3 nucleotide sequence: TGTGCCAGCAGTGCCATATCCGGGACTTTAGATTCCTACGAGCAGTACTTC.